These T cell receptor beta chains were read from a single sample in a study of response to subunit inactivated influenza vaccine. MiXCR, run by TCRdb on the RT-PCR reads, gives a single entry per CDR3 protein. The sample includes around 500,000 distinct CDR3 sequences, around 9.9% seen only once; the top ten take more than 10%. The starting material was PBMCs from blood, obtained around seven weeks after vaccination. All receptors derive from a man in his forties or fifties who received an inactivated influenza vaccine. The CDR3 runs from the conserved cysteine through the conserved F or W. The D gene is left open where the match is weak. Size is stated for part of the rows, as once, few or many counts, or as a class when the clone is expanded.

many	TRBV6-2/TRBV6-3	.	TRBJ2-7	CASSYYRGYEQYF	TGTGCCAGCAGTTACTACAGAGGGTACGAGCAGTACTTC
.	TRBV20-1	.	TRBJ2-5	CSARDPAGIETQYF	TGCAGTGCTAGAGATCCTGCAGGGATAGAGACCCAGTACTTC
many	TRBV6-2/TRBV6-3	.	TRBJ2-7	CASTPLGQGLSSVYEQYF	TGTGCCAGCACCCCGTTGGGACAAGGCCTCTCCTCCGTCTACGAGCAGTACTTC
few	TRBV5-1	TRBD1	TRBJ1-4	CASSSGRGKQEKLFF	TGCGCCAGCAGCTCGGGCAGGGGGAAGCAGGAAAAACTGTTTTTT
.	TRBV7-6	TRBD1	TRBJ2-7	CASGTGLEQYF	TGTGCCTCCGGGACAGGGCTCGAGCAGTACTTC
.	TRBV2	TRBD1	TRBJ1-2	CASSEGQRNYGYTF	TGTGCCAGCAGTGAGGGACAGCGGAACTATGGCTACACCTTC
.	TRBV12-3/TRBV12-4	.	TRBJ1-2	CASSPGQPYGYTF	TGTGCCAGCAGTCCCGGACAGCCATATGGCTACACCTTC
few	TRBV20-1	.	TRBJ1-2	CSALTAPSLANYGYTF	TGCAGTGCTCTGACAGCTCCCTCTTTAGCTAACTATGGCTACACCTTC
many	TRBV12-3/TRBV12-4	TRBD1	TRBJ2-3	CASSSRQGTQYF	TGTGCCAGCAGTTCACGACAGGGGACGCAGTATTTT
few	TRBV10-3	.	TRBJ2-7	CAISEAVTYEQYF	TGTGCCATCAGTGAAGCCGTAACCTACGAGCAGTACTTC
few	TRBV7-8	.	TRBJ2-1	CASSKARLAIYNEQFF	TGTGCCAGCAGCAAAGCAAGGCTGGCTATCTACAATGAGCAGTTCTTC
many	TRBV28	TRBD1	TRBJ1-4	CASSRDSNEKLFF	TGTGCCAGCAGCCGGGACAGTAATGAAAAACTGTTTTTT
few	TRBV28	.	TRBJ2-7	CASINTYEQYF	TGTGCCAGCATAAACACTTACGAGCAGTACTTC
many	TRBV5-6	.	TRBJ1-1	CASSLTGQGTEAFF	TGTGCCAGCAGCTTAACAGGGCAGGGAACTGAAGCTTTCTTT
.	TRBV29-1	.	TRBJ2-7	CSVAVREIYEQYF	TGCAGTGTTGCCGTCAGGGAGATCTACGAGCAGTACTTC
many	TRBV3-1	TRBD1	TRBJ2-1	CASSQNRDRGDNEQFF	TGTGCCAGCAGCCAAAACCGGGACAGGGGGGACAATGAGCAGTTCTTC
many	TRBV20-1	.	TRBJ2-3	CSARDSGTDTQYF	TGCAGTGCTAGAGATTCTGGCACAGATACGCAGTATTTT
few	TRBV18	.	TRBJ1-2	CASSSQTDYGYTF	TGTGCCAGCTCCTCACAGACGGACTATGGCTACACCTTC
.	TRBV3-1	.	TRBJ2-6	CASSVDMSGYWAGANVLTF	TGTGCCAGCAGCGTAGATATGTCGGGGTACTGGGCTGGGGCCAACGTCCTGACTTTC
few	TRBV20-1	.	TRBJ1-4	CSAILQGINEKLFF	TGCAGTGCCATCCTACAGGGAATTAATGAAAAACTGTTTTTT
few	TRBV24-1	TRBD1	TRBJ1-4	CATSDSGTGDEKLFF	TGTGCCACCAGTGATTCCGGGACAGGGGACGAAAAACTGTTTTTT
many	TRBV12-3/TRBV12-4	.	TRBJ2-1	CASSLGPIIYNEQFF	TGTGCCAGCAGTCTTGGGCCGATAATATACAATGAGCAGTTCTTC
many	TRBV29-1	.	TRBJ2-3	CSVVSGGSTDTQYF	TGCAGCGTTGTGTCAGGGGGGAGCACAGATACGCAGTATTTT
.	TRBV5-1	.	TRBJ2-3	CASSLEAPNTQYF	TGCGCCAGCAGCTTGGAGGCACCTAATACGCAGTATTTT
many	TRBV29-1	TRBD1	TRBJ2-7	CSVGGQGILEQYF	TGCAGCGTTGGGGGACAGGGAATTCTTGAGCAGTACTTC
.	TRBV11-2	.	TRBJ2-7	CASSLDFRNEQYF	TGTGCCAGCAGCTTAGATTTTAGGAACGAGCAGTACTTC
few	TRBV4-2	TRBD1	TRBJ1-5	CASSQDGTGVGNQPQHF	TGTGCCAGCAGCCAAGACGGGACAGGGGTTGGCAATCAGCCCCAGCATTTT
many	TRBV12-3/TRBV12-4	TRBD1	TRBJ1-2	CASSSGQDYGYTF	TGTGCCAGCAGTTCAGGACAGGACTATGGCTACACCTTC
.	TRBV20-1	TRBD2	TRBJ2-3	CSARLGSGSTDTQYF	TGCAGTGCTAGGCTCGGTAGCGGGAGCACAGATACGCAGTATTTT
.	TRBV9	.	TRBJ2-5	CASSAGEETQYF	TGTGCCAGCAGCGCAGGGGAGGAGACCCAGTACTTC
few	TRBV3-1	.	TRBJ2-7	CASSPTLSQIYEQYF	TGTGCCAGCAGCCCGACTCTGTCGCAGATCTACGAGCAGTACTTC
.	TRBV6-1	.	TRBJ1-6	CASSVQQGEYYNSPLHF	TGTGCCAGCAGTGTACAACAGGGAGAGTATTATAATTCACCCCTCCACTTT
.	TRBV20-1	.	TRBJ2-7	CSRSRGGLSYEQYF	TGCAGCCGGAGCAGGGGGGGGCTCTCCTACGAGCAGTACTTC
.	TRBV12-3/TRBV12-4	.	TRBJ1-1	CASSPTRQETTLGAFF	TGTGCCAGCAGTCCAACTCGACAGGAGACCACCCTTGGGGCTTTCTTT